Below, one T cell receptor beta chain is given with its context. Its antigen remains unidentified. The CDR3 extends over 15 amino acids. Germline CDR1 reads LNHDA; CDR2 reads SQIVND (reference sequence). V shed 6 bases, J shed 6 bases, and the junction held 11 bases outside the gene matches. The data were obtained in a study of CD4 T cells in relation to SARS-CoV-2 and coronaviruses. Study overall: Of the patients, under 10 were male, a few female, two Hispanic. Study outcomes and limitations: According to naive versus memory sequencing, detected responses are memory recall, not newly primed. About 65% of donors had memory CD4+ clonotypes crossrecognizing SARS-CoV-2 and common cold coronavirus spike.

Cryopreserved PBMCs were CD4-enriched, then split into naive and memory cells. Profiling relied on immunoSEQ multiplex PCR, and the TCRdb table lists in-frame clones only, not all of them. The sample includes tens of thousands of clones, about 90% of them seen just once. The chain has TRBV19 and TRBJ2-1; 7 nucleotides agree with TRBD2. The source material was naive CD4+ T cells from PBMCs. Subset noted: naive CD4+ T cells isolated by negative enrichment. The source of this sequence is an adult with COVID-19. Here the CDR3 DNA reads TGTGCCAGTAGAGGTCGGGACTATCACCTCAATGAGCAGTTCTTC. Translation gives CASRGRDYHLNEQFF.